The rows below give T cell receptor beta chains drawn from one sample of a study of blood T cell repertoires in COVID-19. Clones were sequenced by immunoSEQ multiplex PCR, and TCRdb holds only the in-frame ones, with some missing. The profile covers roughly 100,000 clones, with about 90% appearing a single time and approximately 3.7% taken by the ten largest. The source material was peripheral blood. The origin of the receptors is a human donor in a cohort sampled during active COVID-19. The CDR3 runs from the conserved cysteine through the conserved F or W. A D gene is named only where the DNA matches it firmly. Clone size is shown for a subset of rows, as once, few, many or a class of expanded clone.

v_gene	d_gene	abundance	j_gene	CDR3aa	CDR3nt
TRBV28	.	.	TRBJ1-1	CASSLINRVTEAFF	TGTGCCAGCAGTTTAATTAACAGGGTCACTGAAGCTTTCTTT
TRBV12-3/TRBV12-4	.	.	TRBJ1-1	CASRADRYTEAFF	TGTGCCAGCAGGGCTGACAGGTACACTGAAGCTTTCTTT
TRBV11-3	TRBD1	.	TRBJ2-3	CASSPGTGLPDTQYF	TGTGCCAGCAGTCCCGGGACAGGTCTTCCAGATACGCAGTATTTT
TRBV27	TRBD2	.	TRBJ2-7	CASSLAGRAVEQYF	TGTGCCAGCAGTTTAGCCGGGAGGGCGGTCGAGCAGTACTTC
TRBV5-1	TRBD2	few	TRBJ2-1	CASSLAAGVVYNEQFF	TGCGCCAGCAGCTTGGCAGCGGGAGTGGTGTACAATGAGCAGTTCTTC
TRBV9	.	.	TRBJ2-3	CATSYSTDTQYF	TGTGCCACTTCTTATAGCACAGATACGCAGTATTTT
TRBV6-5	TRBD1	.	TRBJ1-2	CASREPGQRDYGYTF	TGTGCCAGCAGGGAGCCGGGACAGCGGGACTATGGCTACACCTTC
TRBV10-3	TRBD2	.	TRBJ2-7	CAIKRDPYEQYF	TGTGCCATCAAGCGGGACCCCTACGAGCAGTACTTC
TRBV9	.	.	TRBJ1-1	CASSPGTVGTEAFF	TGTGCCAGCAGCCCCGGGACTGTCGGCACTGAAGCTTTCTTT
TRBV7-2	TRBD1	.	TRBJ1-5	CASSLGTGSNQPQHF	TGTGCCAGCAGCTTAGGGACAGGGAGCAATCAGCCCCAGCATTTT
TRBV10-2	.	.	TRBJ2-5	CASSELDSLQETQYF	TGCGCCAGCAGTGAGCTGGACAGCCTCCAAGAGACCCAGTACTTC
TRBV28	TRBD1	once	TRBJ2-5	CASRTGEETQYF	TGTGCCAGCAGGACAGGGGAAGAGACCCAGTACTTC
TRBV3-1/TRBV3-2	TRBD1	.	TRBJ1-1	CASSRGQGSSTEAFF	TGTGCCAGCAGCCGCGGACAGGGTTCCTCCACTGAAGCTTTCTTT
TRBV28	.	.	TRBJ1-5	CASSFARGSNQPQHF	TGTGCCAGCAGTTTTGCCAGGGGTAGCAATCAGCCCCAGCATTTT
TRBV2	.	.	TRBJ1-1	CASTPLGGTNTEAFF	TGTGCCAGCACTCCCCTCGGGGGGACGAACACTGAAGCTTTCTTT
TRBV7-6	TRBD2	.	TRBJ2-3	CASSLAPSSGGGDTQYF	TGTGCCAGCAGCTTAGCCCCTTCTAGCGGGGGAGGAGATACGCAGTATTTT
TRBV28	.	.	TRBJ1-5	CASSLGSRGNQPQHF	TGTGCCAGCAGTTTAGGCTCCCGGGGCAATCAGCCCCAGCATTTT
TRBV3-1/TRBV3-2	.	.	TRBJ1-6	CASSQHTQGKLNSPLHF	TGTGCCAGCAGCCAACATACCCAGGGGAAGCTTAATTCACCCCTCCACTTT
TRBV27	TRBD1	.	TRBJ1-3	CASSPTPGGPGNTIYF	TGTGCCAGCAGTCCAACCCCAGGGGGGCCTGGAAACACCATATATTTT
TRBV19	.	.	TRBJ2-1	CATAPAYGGNEQFF	TGTGCCACCGCCCCGGCGTACGGGGGAAATGAGCAGTTCTTC
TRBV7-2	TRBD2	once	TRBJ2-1	CASSLRPGTRDNEQFF	TGTGCCAGCAGCTTAAGACCCGGGACTAGGGACAATGAGCAGTTCTTC
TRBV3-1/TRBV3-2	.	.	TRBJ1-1	CASSARGVNTEAFF	TGTGCCAGCAGCGCACGGGGGGTAAACACTGAAGCTTTCTTT
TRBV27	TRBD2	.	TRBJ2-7	CASSLGPREREVYEQYF	TGTGCCAGCAGTTTGGGACCACGGGAGCGGGAGGTCTACGAGCAGTACTTC
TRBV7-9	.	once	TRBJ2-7	CASSLDARYTYEQYF	TGTGCCAGCAGCTTAGACGCCAGGTACACCTACGAGCAGTACTTC
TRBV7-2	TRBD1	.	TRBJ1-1	CASSFFFGVGQGGGEAFF	TGTGCCAGCAGCTTCTTCTTTGGAGTAGGACAGGGGGGCGGTGAAGCTTTCTTT
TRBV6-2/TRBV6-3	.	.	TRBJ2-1	CASSPRRGGELYNEQFF	TGTGCCAGCAGCCCTCGTAGAGGGGGGGAACTCTACAATGAGCAGTTCTTC
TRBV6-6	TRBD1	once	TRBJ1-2	CASSGQENYGYTF	TGTGCCAGCTCTGGACAGGAGAACTATGGCTACACCTTC
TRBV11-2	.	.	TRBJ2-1	CASSPGASSYNEQFF	TGTGCCAGCAGCCCAGGGGCTAGCTCCTACAATGAGCAGTTCTTC
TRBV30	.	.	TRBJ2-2	CAWRSTLNTGELFF	TGTGCCTGGAGAAGTACATTGAACACCGGGGAGCTGTTTTTT
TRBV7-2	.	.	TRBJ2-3	CASSLRTITDTQYF	TGTGCCAGCAGCCTCAGGACTATCACAGATACGCAGTATTTT
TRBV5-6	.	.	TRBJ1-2	CASSLLVRQVRLYGYTF	TGTGCCAGCAGCTTGTTGGTTAGACAGGTCCGACTCTATGGCTACACCTTC
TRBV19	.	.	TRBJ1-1	CASSIAGEGNTEAFF	TGTGCCAGTAGTATAGCGGGAGAGGGGAACACTGAAGCTTTCTTT
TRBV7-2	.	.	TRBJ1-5	CASNRGSGQPQHF	TGTGCCAGCAATAGGGGTTCGGGTCAGCCCCAGCATTTT
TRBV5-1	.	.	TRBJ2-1	CASSLQPVSREQFF	TGCGCCAGCAGCTTGCAGCCAGTCTCGCGGGAGCAGTTCTTC
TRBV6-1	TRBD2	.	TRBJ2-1	CASSEWASGGGNEQFF	TGTGCCAGCAGTGAATGGGCTAGCGGGGGGGGGAATGAGCAGTTCTTC
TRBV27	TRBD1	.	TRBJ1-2	CASRGQGYGYTF	TGTGCCAGCCGAGGACAGGGGTATGGCTACACCTTC
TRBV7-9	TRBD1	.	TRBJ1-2	CASSSGTGGFRIYGYTF	TGTGCCAGCAGCTCCGGGACAGGGGGTTTTAGGATCTATGGCTACACCTTC
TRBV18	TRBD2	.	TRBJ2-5	CASSPRLADQETQYF	TGTGCCAGCTCACCTCGACTAGCGGACCAAGAGACCCAGTACTTC
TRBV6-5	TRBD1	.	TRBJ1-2	CASIRRQGARGYTF	TGTGCCAGCATTCGGCGGCAGGGGGCGCGAGGCTACACCTTC
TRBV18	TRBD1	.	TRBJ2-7	CASSPQGEKSGYEQYF	TGTGCCAGCTCTCCGCAGGGGGAAAAAAGTGGGTACGAGCAGTACTTC
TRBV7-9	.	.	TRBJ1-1	CASRQTGNTEAFF	TGTGCCAGCAGGCAGACAGGGAACACTGAAGCTTTCTTT
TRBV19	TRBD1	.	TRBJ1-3	CASSSGQGRTGNTIYF	TGTGCCAGTAGCTCTGGACAGGGGCGGACTGGAAACACCATATATTTT
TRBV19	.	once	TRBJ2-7	CASSQDGTTTYEQYF	TGTGCCAGTAGTCAAGACGGGACAACTACCTACGAGCAGTACTTC
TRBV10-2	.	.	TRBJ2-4	CASSEGHIQYF	TGCGCCAGCAGTGAGGGGCACATTCAGTACTTC
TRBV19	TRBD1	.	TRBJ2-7	CASSVTHRGAYEQYF	TGTGCCAGTAGTGTGACACACAGGGGGGCCTACGAGCAGTACTTC
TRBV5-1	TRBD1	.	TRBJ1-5	CASSLHPDRGNQPQHF	TGCGCCAGCAGCTTGCACCCGGACAGGGGCAATCAGCCCCAGCATTTT
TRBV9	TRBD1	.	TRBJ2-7	CASSVGGQGTYEQYF	TGTGCCAGCAGCGTAGGGGGACAGGGGACCTACGAGCAGTACTTC
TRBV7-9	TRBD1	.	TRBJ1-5	CASSPLGQPMSPQHF	TGTGCCAGCAGCCCATTGGGACAGCCTATGAGCCCCCAGCATTTT
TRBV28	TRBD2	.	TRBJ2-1	CASSYGLAGGYSNEQFF	TGTGCCAGCAGTTACGGACTAGCGGGGGGCTACTCCAATGAGCAGTTCTTC
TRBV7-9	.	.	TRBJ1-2	CASSLAEAPSGVRDGYTF	TGTGCCAGCAGCTTAGCGGAAGCCCCTTCGGGGGTCCGGGATGGCTACACCTTC
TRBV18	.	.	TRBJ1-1	CASSPPGLRPEAFF	TGTGCCAGCTCACCACCGGGACTTCGCCCTGAAGCTTTCTTT
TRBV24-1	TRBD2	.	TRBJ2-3	CATSLGGVNQDTQYF	TGTGCCACCAGCTTGGGAGGGGTAAATCAAGATACGCAGTATTTT
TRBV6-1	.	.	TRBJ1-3	CASSEARGLMGNTIYF	TGTGCCAGCAGTGAAGCGCGGGGGCTAATGGGAAACACCATATATTTT